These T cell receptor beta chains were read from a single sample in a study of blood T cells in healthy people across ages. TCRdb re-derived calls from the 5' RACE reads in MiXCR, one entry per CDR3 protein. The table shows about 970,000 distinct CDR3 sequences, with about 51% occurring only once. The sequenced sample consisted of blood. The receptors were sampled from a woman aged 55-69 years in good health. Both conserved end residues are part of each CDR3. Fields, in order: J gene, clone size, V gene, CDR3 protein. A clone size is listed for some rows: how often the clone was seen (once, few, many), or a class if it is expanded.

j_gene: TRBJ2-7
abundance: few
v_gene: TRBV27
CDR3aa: CASSPGLAGEDEQYF

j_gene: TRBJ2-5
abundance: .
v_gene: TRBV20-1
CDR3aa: CSARYPRGQVETQYF

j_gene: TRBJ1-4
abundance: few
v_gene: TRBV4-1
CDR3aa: CASSQDGTVNEKLFF

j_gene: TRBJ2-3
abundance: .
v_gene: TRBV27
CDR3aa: CASSSIGGLLGKAQYF

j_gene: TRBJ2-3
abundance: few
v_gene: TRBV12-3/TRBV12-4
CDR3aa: CASSLTLTDTQYF

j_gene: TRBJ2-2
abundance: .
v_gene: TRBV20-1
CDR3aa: CSARPRRGITGELFF

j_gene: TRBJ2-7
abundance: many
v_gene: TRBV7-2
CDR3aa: CASSRGLSSYEQYF

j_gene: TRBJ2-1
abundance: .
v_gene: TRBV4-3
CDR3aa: CASSRGGTAHNEQFF

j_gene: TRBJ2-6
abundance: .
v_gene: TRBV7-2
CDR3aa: CASSPMGSSGANVLTF

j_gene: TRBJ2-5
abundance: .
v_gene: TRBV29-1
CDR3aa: CSVLNPLRDSGRIGGQYF

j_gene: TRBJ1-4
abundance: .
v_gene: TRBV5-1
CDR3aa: CASSLAGLSEKLFF

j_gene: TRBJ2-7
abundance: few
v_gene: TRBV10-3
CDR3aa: CAISDGLLYEQYF

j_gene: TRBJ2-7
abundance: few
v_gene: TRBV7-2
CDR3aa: CASSPTIGLSSYEQYF

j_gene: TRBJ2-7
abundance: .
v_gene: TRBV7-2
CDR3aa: CASSEPRGDYEQYF

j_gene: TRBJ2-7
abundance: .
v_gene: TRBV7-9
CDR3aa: CASSRTRQGSINEQYF

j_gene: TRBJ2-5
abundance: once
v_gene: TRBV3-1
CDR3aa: CATGLAGVGLQETQYF

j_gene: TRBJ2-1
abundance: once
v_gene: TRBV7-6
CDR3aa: CASSDNRGYNEQFF

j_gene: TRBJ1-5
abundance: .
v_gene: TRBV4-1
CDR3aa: CASSYTRIGANNQPQHF

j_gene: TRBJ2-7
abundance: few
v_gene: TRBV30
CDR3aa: CAWTGGKGEQYF

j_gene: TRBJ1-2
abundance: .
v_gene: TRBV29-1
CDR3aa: CSGGQSNYGYTF

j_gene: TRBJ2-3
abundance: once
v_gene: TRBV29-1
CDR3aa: CSVITPRGLAATDTQYF

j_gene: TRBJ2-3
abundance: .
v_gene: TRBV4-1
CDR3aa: CASSQAPFQGATDTQYF

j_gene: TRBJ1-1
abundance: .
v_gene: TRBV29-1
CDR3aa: CSVAQGRMNTEAFF

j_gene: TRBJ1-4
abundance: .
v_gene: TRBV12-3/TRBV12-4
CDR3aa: CASSATGGSEKLFF

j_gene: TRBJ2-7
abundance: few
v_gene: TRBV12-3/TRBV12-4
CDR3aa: CASSLWTAYEQYF

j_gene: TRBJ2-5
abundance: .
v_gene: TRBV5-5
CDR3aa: CASSLTSGSLQETQYF

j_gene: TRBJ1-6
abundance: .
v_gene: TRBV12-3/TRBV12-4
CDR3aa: CASGPGSQRSPLHF

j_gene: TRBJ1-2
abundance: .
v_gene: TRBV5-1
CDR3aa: CASSKQRANYGYTF

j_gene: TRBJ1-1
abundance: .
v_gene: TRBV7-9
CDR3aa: CASSLVAFKDTEAFF

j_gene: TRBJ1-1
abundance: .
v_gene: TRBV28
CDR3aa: CASGVRGRENTEAFF

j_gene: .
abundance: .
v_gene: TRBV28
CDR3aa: CASSAPDRVSEQYF

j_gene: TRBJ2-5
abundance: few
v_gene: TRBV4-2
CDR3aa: CASSQDVRGGMWEQYF

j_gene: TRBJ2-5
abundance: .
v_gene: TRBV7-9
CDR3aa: CASSPGTSGIDEQYF

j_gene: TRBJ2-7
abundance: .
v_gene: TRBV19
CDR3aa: CASSSSGKASYEQYF

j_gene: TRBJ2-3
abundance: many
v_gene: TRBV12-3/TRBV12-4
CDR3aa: CASTTYGTSGRNTQYF

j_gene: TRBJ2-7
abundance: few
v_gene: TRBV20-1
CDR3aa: CSARRDRSYEQYF

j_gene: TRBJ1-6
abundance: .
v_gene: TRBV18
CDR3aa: CASSPDGGASNSPLHF

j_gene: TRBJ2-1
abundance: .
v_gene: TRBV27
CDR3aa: CASSFWSGYNEQFF

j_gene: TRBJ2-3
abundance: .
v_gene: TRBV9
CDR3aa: CASSVLAGGGLSTDTQYF

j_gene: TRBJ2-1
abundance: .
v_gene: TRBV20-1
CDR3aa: CSVRLAGDRGSYNEQFF

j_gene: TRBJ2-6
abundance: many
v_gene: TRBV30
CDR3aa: CAWSRGPTGANVLTF

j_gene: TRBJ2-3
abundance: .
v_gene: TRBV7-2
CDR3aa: CASSTALAGGGATDTQYF

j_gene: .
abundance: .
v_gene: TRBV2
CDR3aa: CASSERTFSYEQYF

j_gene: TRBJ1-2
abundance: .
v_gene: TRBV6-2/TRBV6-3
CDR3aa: CASSGERRGPYGYTF

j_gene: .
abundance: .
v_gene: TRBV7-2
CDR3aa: CASSPTSGELETQFF

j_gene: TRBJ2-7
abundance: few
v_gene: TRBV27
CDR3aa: CASGSGTSGSFRQYF